The 30 T cell receptor beta chains below all came from one sample that was sequenced in a study of blood T cell repertoires in COVID-19 (dated by TCRdb to 2019 to 2021). Receptor amplification or capture employed the immunoSEQ multiplex PCR assay. TCRdb re-hosts the immuneACCESS table, in-frame sequences only. Its copies lack some clones; in the studies checked, an unresolved V gene accounts for under half of them, and the cause for the rest is not known. The sample contains over 150,000 clones, 65% to 90% of them found a single time. Of the sample, about 12% is held by the ten largest clones. Sequenced: peripheral blood. Receptors originate from a woman aged 55-75 years with COVID-19, enrolled during active disease.

CDR3 region: CASFRENTEAFF. For the CDR3, the DNA is TGTGCCAGCTTCCGGGAGAACACTGAAGCTTTCTTT. V usage is TRBV7-9 and J usage is TRBJ1-1; no reliable D call. The CDR3 is made up of 12 amino acids. Looked up from germline, CDR1 is SEHNR and CDR2 is FQNEAQ (reference sequence). Deletions cut 8 bases from V and 1 base from J, with 8 bases between.

The chain carries TRBV5-1 and TRBJ2-3, with D unclear. Germline assignment: CDR1 SGHRS and CDR2 YFSETQ. V dropped 0 bases and J dropped 1 base, with 6 bases sitting between them. The CDR3 has 14 residues. The CDR3 sequence: CASSLELGTDTQYF. The CDR3 DNA sequence: TGCGCCAGCAGCTTGGAGCTGGGCACAGATACGCAGTATTTT.

V is TRBV6-5 and J is TRBJ1-1, with D perhaps TRBD1 (5 bases). Per the germline V gene, CDR1 is MNHEY and CDR2 is SVGAGI. The CDR3 has 13 residues. Trimming stripped 6 bases from V and 4 bases from J, with 12 bases between. As DNA, the CDR3 is TGTGCCAGCAGGGGGGGTTTAGGCACTGAAGCTTTCTTT. This gives the protein CASRGGLGTEAFF.

This chain uses TRBV4-2 with TRBJ1-5; D call uncertain. Germline V gene sequence: CDR1 LGHNA, CDR2 YNFKEQ. V gave up 0 bases and J gave up 2 bases, with 5 bases separating them. The length of the CDR3 is 14 residues. CDR3 loop: CASSQDRGNQPQHF. Here the CDR3 DNA reads TGTGCCAGCAGCCAAGACCGGGGCAATCAGCCCCAGCATTTT.

This sequence joins TRBV7-3 and TRBJ2-1; possibly TRBD1 for D (5 bases). This CDR3 comprises 15 residues. Trimming pared 2 bases from V and 4 bases from J, leaving 12 bases between. The germline CDR1 and CDR2 sequences are SGHTA and FQGTGA. The CDR3, as DNA: TGTGCCAGCAGCTTAGACAGAAGGTCGTACAATGAGCAGTTCTTC. This encodes CASSLDRRSYNEQFF.

The table lists this clone with a count of one. The chain uses TRBV2 and TRBJ1-1; TRBD1 might be the D (5 bases). The CDR3 contains 15 residues. Germline V gene data show CDR1 as SNHLY and CDR2 as FYNNEI. V lost 1 base to trimming and J lost 1 base, with 10 bases between them. The CDR3 is CASSEDQGSNTEAFF. The CDR3 coding sequence is TGTGCCAGCAGTGAAGATCAGGGATCGAACACTGAAGCTTTCTTT.

The genes are TRBV6-4 and TRBJ1-1; perhaps TRBD1 as D (5 bases). Germline CDR1 is MRHNA and CDR2 is SNTAGT. The V end lost 4 bases, the J end lost 2 bases, and 8 bases lay between the germline ends. The CDR3 totals 13 residues. The DNA for the CDR3 is TGTGCCAGCAGTGCAGGACAAAACACTGAAGCTTTCTTT. This sequence encodes CASSAGQNTEAFF.

J is TRBJ1-1 and V is TRBV19; TRBD1 might be the D (6 bases). Germline loops: CDR1 LNHDA, CDR2 SQIVND (reference sequence). With 6 bases removed from V and 5 bases from J, the gap between germline ends came to 13 bases. The CDR3 extends over 13 amino acids. CDR3: CASRGGGVTEAFF. CDR3 DNA: TGTGCCAGTAGGGGAGGGGGTGTTACTGAAGCTTTCTTT.

The chain is built from TRBV9 and TRBJ1-3; D perhaps matches TRBD1 (6 bases). V was shortened by 2 bases and J by 2 bases, with 17 bases between the two germline ends. Germline CDR1 is SGDLS and CDR2 is YYNGEE. This CDR3 is 17 amino acids long. CDR3 in amino acids: CASSVSGTPLPGNTIYF. In nucleotides, the CDR3 is TGTGCCAGCAGCGTCTCCGGGACACCACTCCCTGGAAACACCATATATTTT.

The chain joins TRBV10-3 to TRBJ1-2; TRBD1 matches 7 bases. Germline V gene sequence: CDR1 ENHRY, CDR2 SYGVKD. The length of the CDR3 is 14 residues. The trim removed 2 bases at V and 6 bases at J, leaving 6 bases unmatched. The CDR3 reads CAISEIRDRNGYTF. The CDR3 DNA sequence: TGTGCCATCAGTGAGATCCGGGACAGAAATGGCTACACCTTC.

The gene calls are TRBV7-6 and TRBJ2-3; 9 nucleotides match TRBD2. Germline CDR1 and CDR2: SGHVS and FNYEAQ. V was clipped by 4 bases and J by 3 bases; unmatched bases: 5. The CDR3 runs to 15 residues. The CDR3 DNA reads as TGTGCCAGCAGCTCTACTAGCGGGTGGACAGATACGCAGTATTTT. This sequence encodes CASSSTSGWTDTQYF.

In this sample, this clone turned up once. The V gene is TRBV27, the J gene TRBJ2-5; 8 bases fit TRBD2. V was clipped by 3 bases and J by 5 bases; unmatched bases: 8. Germline V CDR1 and CDR2: MNHEY, SMNVEV (reference sequence). The CDR3 has 15 residues. The CDR3 loop reads CASSFSGRAGETQYF. The CDR3 DNA is TGTGCCAGCAGTTTCTCCGGGAGGGCCGGGGAGACCCAGTACTTC.

In this sample, this clone turned up once. The rearrangement links TRBV7-3 to TRBJ2-1; 7 bases match TRBD1. The CDR3 sequence is 14 residues long. Germline CDR1 SGHTA, CDR2 FQGTGA. The ends lost 2 bases at V and 6 bases at J; junction bases unmatched: 4. CDR3 DNA: TGTGCCAGCAGCTTAGACAGGGACGGCAATGAGCAGTTCTTC. Translated, it gives CASSLDRDGNEQFF.

The chain's CDR3 is CAISGTRSSYEQYV. The DNA of the CDR3 is TGTGCCATCAGTGGGACAAGGAGCTCCTACGAGCAGTACGTC. This chain joins TRBV10-3 and TRBJ2-7; a weak D match, TRBD1 (5 bases). The CDR3 spans 14 residues. Germline CDR1 reads ENHRY; CDR2 reads SYGVKD. Trimming left V 4 bases short and J 0 bases short, with 10 bases between.

The rearrangement uses TRBV28 and TRBJ2-1, with D unresolved. This CDR3 has 13 amino acids. The V end lost 6 bases, the J end lost 6 bases, and 12 bases lay between the germline ends. Germline V gene data show CDR1 as MDHEN and CDR2 as SYDVKM. The CDR3 loop reads CASSPGRGNEQFF. The DNA of the CDR3 is TGTGCCAGCAGCCCCGGTAGAGGCAATGAGCAGTTCTTC.

This sequence joins TRBV19 and TRBJ1-5; D might be TRBD1 (5 bases). V lost 3 bases, J lost 2 bases, and 8 bases lay in between. Germline CDR1 LNHDA, CDR2 SQIVND (reference sequence). There are 14 residues in the CDR3. The CDR3 sequence is CASSITRGNQPQHF. CDR3 in DNA: TGTGCCAGTAGTATTACCAGGGGCAATCAGCCCCAGCATTTT.

The rearrangement links TRBV5-4 to TRBJ1-2; 7 bases align to TRBD1. The J segment lost 4 bases and the V segment lost 1 base, leaving 10 bases of the junction unmatched. The CDR3 has 16 residues. CDR1 SGHNT and CDR2 YYREEE come from the germline V gene (reference sequence). In DNA, the CDR3 is TGTGCCAGCAGCTTGTGGGGGGACAGATCCCTCTATGGCTACACCTTC. This encodes CASSLWGDRSLYGYTF.

This clone was recorded only once. This sequence joins TRBV6-2 or TRBV6-3 and TRBJ2-1; D is possibly TRBD2 (6 bases). This CDR3 is built from 11 residues. The V and J ends lost 0 bases and 16 bases respectively, with 10 bases between them. Germline lookup yields CDR1 MNHEY and CDR2 SVGEGT. DNA for the CDR3: TGTGCCAGCAGTTACTCAGTGACTAGTTTCTTC. Translating gives CASSYSVTSFF.

This clone has only a few counts. The rearrangement links TRBV19 to TRBJ1-5; 8 nucleotides line up with TRBD1. The length of the CDR3 is 15 residues. The V and J ends lost 6 bases and 4 bases, in that order; junction bases with no gene match: 8. Germline-derived CDR1 and CDR2 are LNHDA and SQIVND (reference sequence). In DNA form, the CDR3 reads TGTGCCAGTAGCCTTAACAGGGGGATGAATCAGCCCCAGCATTTT. This translates into CASSLNRGMNQPQHF.

The V and J genes are TRBV12-3 or TRBV12-4 and TRBJ2-1, with a possible D match to TRBD2 (5 bases). The length of the CDR3 is 12 residues. Trimming shortened V by 8 bases and J by 7 bases, and 12 bases separated the two germline ends. The CDR3 sequence: CASRKLVNEQFF. CDR3 DNA sequence: TGTGCCAGCCGTAAACTAGTAAATGAGCAGTTCTTC.

The rearrangement links TRBV6-1 to TRBJ2-7; no clear D gene. V was clipped by 0 bases and J by 3 bases, with 12 bases between them. CDR1 and CDR2 from the germline V gene are MNHNS and SASEGT. This CDR3 has 15 residues. CDR3 in DNA: TGTGCCAGCAGTGAAGCCTGGGCCCCTCACTACGAGCAGTACTTC. It specifies CASSEAWAPHYEQYF.

This chain connects TRBV6-6 to TRBJ2-7, with 14 bases identical to TRBD2. V shed 2 bases and J 3 bases; nucleotides not matched to a gene: 3. The CDR3 totals 16 residues. Germline lookup yields CDR1 MNHNY and CDR2 SVGAGI (reference sequence). CDR3 amino acids: CASSYVTSGRGYEQYF. The DNA of the CDR3 is TGTGCCAGCAGTTACGTGACTAGCGGGAGGGGCTACGAGCAGTACTTC.

The genes are TRBV30 and TRBJ1-2; D may be TRBD1 (5 bases). The CDR3 covers 14 residues. Germline values: CDR1 GTSNPN, CDR2 SVGIG (reference sequence). V was cut by 3 bases and J by 0 bases, with 11 bases left in between. CDR3 in DNA: TGTGCCTGGAGCGGGACTTACTCTAACTATGGCTACACCTTC. The encoded protein is CAWSGTYSNYGYTF.

Only one count was recorded for this clone. J is TRBJ2-2 and V is TRBV7-8; a possible D gene is TRBD2 (6 bases). Germline loops: CDR1 SGHVS, CDR2 FQNEAQ. The CDR3 runs 13 residues. The ends were cut back, 5 bases at V and 5 bases at J, with 9 bases in the middle. The CDR3 sequence is CASSRRGTGELFF. CDR3 nucleotides: TGTGCCAGCAGCCGGCGGGGAACCGGGGAGCTGTTTTTT.

V usage is TRBV27 and J usage is TRBJ2-2; 8 nucleotides line up with TRBD1. Germline V gives CDR1 MNHEY, CDR2 SMNVEV (reference sequence). This CDR3 is built from 16 residues. V shed 1 base, J shed 6 bases, and the junction held 7 bases outside the gene matches. CDR3 nucleotide sequence: TGTGCCAGCAGTTTATTCCCCCAGGGGGCGTCCGGGGAGCTGTTTTTT. It is translated as CASSLFPQGASGELFF.

This sequence joins TRBV2 and TRBJ1-4; 9 bases are a match to TRBD1. Germline CDR1 SNHLY, CDR2 FYNNEI. This CDR3 spans 15 amino acids. J lost 7 bases, V lost 3 bases, and 6 bases had no gene match. The CDR3 here is CASSDSGTGIEKLFF. DNA for the CDR3: TGTGCCAGCAGTGACTCCGGGACAGGGATTGAAAAACTGTTTTTT.

The chain uses TRBV5-4 and TRBJ1-2; possibly TRBD1 for D (5 bases). Germline V gives CDR1 SGHNT, CDR2 YYREEE (reference sequence). This CDR3 region has 13 residues. Trimming cost V 4 bases and J 3 bases, with 10 bases left between them. This CDR3 is CASSRGVDYGYTF. CDR3 bases: TGTGCCAGCAGCAGGGGTGTTGACTATGGCTACACCTTC.

This chain joins TRBV5-1 and TRBJ1-1; 7 bases are a match to TRBD1. The CDR3 spans 15 residues. From germline, CDR1 is SGHRS and CDR2 YFSETQ. Losses at the gene ends were 1 base for V and 1 base for J; bases not matched to a gene: 4. In DNA form, the CDR3 reads TGCGCCAGCAGCTTGCGGACAGGTCGGAACACTGAAGCTTTCTTT. Translated, it gives CASSLRTGRNTEAFF. Together with reference TRBV5-1 and TRBJ1-1, the CDR3 gives the full variable domain: KAGVTQTPRYLIKTRGQQVTLSCSPISGHRSVSWYQQTPGQGLQFLFEYFSETQRNKGNFPGRFSGRQFSNSRSEMNVSTLELGDSALYLCASSLRTGRNTEAFFGQGTRLTVV.

A single count supports this clone. V and J are TRBV19 and TRBJ2-1; weak D call: TRBD2 (6 bases). In germline, CDR1 is LNHDA, CDR2 SQIVND (reference sequence). This CDR3 region has 15 residues. V was clipped by 5 bases and J by 7 bases, with 18 bases between them. Written as DNA, the CDR3 is TGTGCCAGTAGTGTGGGGGGAGGAGGAAGGAATGAGCAGTTCTTC. This sequence encodes CASSVGGGGRNEQFF.

Here the CDR3 reads CASSSEGVPNSPLHF. CDR3 nucleotide sequence: TGTGCCAGCAGCTCTGAGGGGGTTCCAAACTCACCCCTCCACTTT. The rearrangement joins TRBV9 to TRBJ1-6; a weak D match, TRBD1 (6 bases). This CDR3 comprises 15 residues. The germline V gene has CDR1 SGDLS and CDR2 YYNGEE. Trimming removed 4 bases at V and 10 bases at J, with 18 bases between.